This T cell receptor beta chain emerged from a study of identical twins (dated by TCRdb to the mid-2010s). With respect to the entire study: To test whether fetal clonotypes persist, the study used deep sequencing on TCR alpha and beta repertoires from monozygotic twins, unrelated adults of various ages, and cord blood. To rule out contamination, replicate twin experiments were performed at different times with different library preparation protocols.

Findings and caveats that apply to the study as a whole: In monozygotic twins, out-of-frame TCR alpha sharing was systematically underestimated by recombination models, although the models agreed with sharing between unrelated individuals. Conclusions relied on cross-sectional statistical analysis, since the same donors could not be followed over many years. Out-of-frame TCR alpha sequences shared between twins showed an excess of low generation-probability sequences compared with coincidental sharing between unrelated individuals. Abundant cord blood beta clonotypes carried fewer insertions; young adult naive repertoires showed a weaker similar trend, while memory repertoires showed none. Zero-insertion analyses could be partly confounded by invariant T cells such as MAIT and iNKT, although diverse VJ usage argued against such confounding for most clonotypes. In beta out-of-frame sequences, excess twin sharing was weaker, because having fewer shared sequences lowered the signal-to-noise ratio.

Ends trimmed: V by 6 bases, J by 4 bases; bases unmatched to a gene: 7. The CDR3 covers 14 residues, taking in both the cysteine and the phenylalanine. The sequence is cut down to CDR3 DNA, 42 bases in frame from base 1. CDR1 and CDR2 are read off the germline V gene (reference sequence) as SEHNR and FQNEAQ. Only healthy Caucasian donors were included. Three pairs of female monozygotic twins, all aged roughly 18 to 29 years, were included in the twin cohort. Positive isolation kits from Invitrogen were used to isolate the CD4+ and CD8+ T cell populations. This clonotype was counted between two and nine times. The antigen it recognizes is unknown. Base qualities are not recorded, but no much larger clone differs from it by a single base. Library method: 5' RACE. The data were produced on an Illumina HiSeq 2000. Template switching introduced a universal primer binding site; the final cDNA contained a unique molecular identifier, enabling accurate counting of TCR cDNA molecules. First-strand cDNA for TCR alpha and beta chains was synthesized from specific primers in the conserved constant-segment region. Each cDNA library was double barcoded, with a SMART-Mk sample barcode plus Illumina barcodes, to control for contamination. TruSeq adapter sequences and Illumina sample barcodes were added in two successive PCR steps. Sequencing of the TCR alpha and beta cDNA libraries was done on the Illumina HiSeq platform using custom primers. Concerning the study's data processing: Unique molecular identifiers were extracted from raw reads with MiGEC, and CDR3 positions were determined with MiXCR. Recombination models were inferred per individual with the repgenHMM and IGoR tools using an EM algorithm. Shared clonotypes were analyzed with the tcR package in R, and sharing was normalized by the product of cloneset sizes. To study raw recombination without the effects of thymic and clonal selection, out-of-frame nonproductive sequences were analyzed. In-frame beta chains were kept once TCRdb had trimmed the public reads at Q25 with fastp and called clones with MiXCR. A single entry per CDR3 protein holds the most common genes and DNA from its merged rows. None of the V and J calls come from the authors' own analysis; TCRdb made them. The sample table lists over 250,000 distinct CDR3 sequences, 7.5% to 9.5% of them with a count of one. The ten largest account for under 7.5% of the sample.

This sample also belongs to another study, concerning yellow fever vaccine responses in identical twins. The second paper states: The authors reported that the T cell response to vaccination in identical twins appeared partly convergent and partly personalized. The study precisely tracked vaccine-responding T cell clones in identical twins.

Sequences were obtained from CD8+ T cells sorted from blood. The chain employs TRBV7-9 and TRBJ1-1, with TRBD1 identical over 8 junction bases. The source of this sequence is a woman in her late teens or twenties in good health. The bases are TGTGCCAGCAGTTTAAAAACAGGGGGCACTGAAGCTTTCTTT. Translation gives CASSLKTGGTEAFF.